The next 28 T cell receptor beta chains were all read from a single sample in a study of T cell repertoires in cytomegalovirus infection. No antigen has been identified for these receptors. TCRdb re-analysed the reads in MiXCR, keeping a single row per CDR3 protein. Of approximately 500,000 distinct CDR3 sequences in the sample, roughly a third were seen once. The material was cultured PBMCs, obtained from culture after CMV antigen stimulation. These receptors were obtained from a human donor in good health (CMV status not recorded). Some clones in this sample may be carry-over from other donors' samples.

This clonotype was found once. The CDR3 DNA reads as TGTGCCAGCAGCTTAGTATCGGTAGAGACCCAGTACTTC. Translated: CASSLVSVETQYF. The J gene is TRBJ2-5, the V gene TRBV7-2, with D hard to call. V lost 1 base and J 4 bases, leaving 7 bases between the germline ends. The CDR3 spans 13 residues. The V gene's germline CDR1 is SGHTA and CDR2 FQGNSA.

The rearrangement joins TRBV24-1 to TRBJ1-5, with D unresolved. V shed 6 bases and J shed 2 bases, with 7 bases lying between them. The CDR3 is 13 residues long. CDR1 is KGHDR and CDR2 is SFDVKD in the germline V gene. In DNA form, the CDR3 reads TGTGCCACCAGTCGGCGTGGCAATCAGCCCCAGCATTTT. Amino acids: CATSRRGNQPQHF.

The rearrangement uses TRBV7-9 and TRBJ1-1, with D possibly being TRBD1 (6 bases). CDR3 length: 15 amino acids. CDR1 and CDR2 from the germline V gene are SEHNR and FQNEAQ (reference sequence). Trimming pared 5 bases from V and 0 bases from J, leaving 13 bases between. CDR3 DNA: TGTGCCAGCAGCGGTCAGGGGAGTTTGAACACTGAAGCTTTCTTT. Translation: CASSGQGSLNTEAFF.

This chain uses TRBV12-3 or TRBV12-4 with TRBJ2-1, with D tentatively TRBD2 (6 bases). The V end was cut by 0 bases, the J end by 7 bases, with 10 bases between. The CDR3 is 14 residues long. CDR3 sequence reads: CASSLAGLWNEQFF. For the CDR3, the DNA is TGTGCCAGCAGTTTAGCGGGACTGTGGAATGAGCAGTTCTTC.

J is TRBJ2-1 and V is TRBV25-1, with D perhaps matching TRBD1 (6 bases). The CDR3 sequence is 14 residues long. Germline-derived CDR1 and CDR2 are MGHDK and SYGVNS. V lost 1 base, J lost 5 bases, and 9 bases lay in between. The CDR3 here is CASSEFTGNNEQFF. The CDR3, as DNA: TGTGCCAGCAGTGAATTTACAGGGAACAATGAGCAGTTCTTC.

This clonotype was seen a few times. The gene calls are TRBV7-2 and TRBJ1-5; D remains unclear. With 1 base removed from V and 8 bases from J, the gap between germline ends came to 12 bases. The CDR3 consists of 14 residues. In germline, CDR1 is SGHTA, CDR2 FQGNSA. CDR3 DNA sequence: TGTGCCAGCAGCTTAGTTGGGTCACCCGAGCCCCAGCATTTT. Amino acid sequence: CASSLVGSPEPQHF.

In its sample, this clonotype was seen a few times. The rearrangement joins TRBV4-1 to TRBJ2-5, with TRBD2 matching over 8 bases. The length of the CDR3 is 16 residues. Losses at the gene ends were 2 bases for V and 2 bases for J; bases not matched to a gene: 7. Germline V gene sequence: CDR1 MGHRA, CDR2 YSYEKL. The CDR3 nucleotides are TGCGCCAGCAGCCAAAACCCTAGCGGGTTTCAAGAGACCCAGTACTTC. It specifies CASSQNPSGFQETQYF.

The chain couples TRBV2 to TRBJ2-3; D might be TRBD2 (5 bases). Germline V gene lookup returns CDR1 SNHLY and CDR2 FYNNEI. This CDR3 comprises 14 residues. Deletions cut 8 bases from V and 6 bases from J, with 18 bases between. CDR3 sequence reads: CASVFGILFDTQYF. The CDR3 coding sequence is TGTGCCAGCGTTTTCGGGATTTTGTTTGATACGCAGTATTTT.

Many counts were recorded for this clonotype. The CDR3 nucleotides read TGCGCCAGCAGCCAGAACAGGGGGGGAACCTATGGCTACACCTTC. Translating it yields CASSQNRGGTYGYTF. The chain couples TRBV5-1 to TRBJ1-2, with TRBD1 matching over 8 bases. The CDR3 covers 15 residues. Germline assignment: CDR1 SGHRS and CDR2 YFSETQ. Trimming removed 4 bases from V and 4 bases from J; junction bases left unmatched: 9.

The chain carries TRBV29-1 and TRBJ2-1, with D uncertain. CDR3 length equals 12 residues. Germline lookup yields CDR1 SQVTM and CDR2 ANQGSEA. V lost 4 bases, J lost 8 bases, and 12 bases lay in between. This CDR3 is CSVVISLHEQFF. The CDR3 region has the DNA TGCAGCGTTGTGATTAGCCTGCATGAGCAGTTCTTC.

V gene TRBV24-1 combines with J gene TRBJ2-1; TRBD1 is a possible D gene (6 bases). V lost 0 bases to trimming and J lost 6 bases, with 11 bases between them. CDR1 and CDR2 from the germline V gene are KGHDR and SFDVKD. The CDR3 consists of 15 residues. The CDR3 sequence: CATSDLQGQGNEQFF. In nucleotides, the CDR3 is TGTGCCACCAGTGATTTGCAGGGGCAGGGCAATGAGCAGTTCTTC.

The chain is built from TRBV27 and TRBJ2-2; no clear D. The CDR3 totals 14 residues. The germline V and J ends were trimmed by 6 bases and 0 bases, with 8 bases remaining between them. Per germline, CDR1 MNHEY and CDR2 SMNVEV (reference sequence). In DNA, the CDR3 is TGTGCCAGCAGCCGTGACCCGAACACCGGGGAGCTGTTTTTT. Translated, it gives CASSRDPNTGELFF.

This clonotype was picked up a small number of times. The CDR3, as DNA: TGCAGCGTTCTCAGGGGAAACTATGGCTACACCTTC. Amino acid sequence: CSVLRGNYGYTF. The chain links TRBV29-1 to TRBJ1-2; possibly TRBD1 for D (6 bases). There are 12 residues in the CDR3. V was cut by 5 bases and J by 2 bases, with 9 bases left in between. Germline V gene sequence: CDR1 SQVTM, CDR2 ANQGSEA.

The chain recombines TRBV5-3 with TRBJ2-1, with 10 bases identical to TRBD2. TRBV5-3 is noted as an ORF with a role that remains uncertain. The CDR3 consists of 16 residues. Trimming took 8 bases from V and 8 from J; bases not matched to a gene: 16. CDR3 DNA: TGTGCCAGCAGCCTGGACGGACTAGCGGCCAGGGATGAGCAGTTCTTC. Protein sequence: CASSLDGLAARDEQFF.

This clonotype was seen a handful of times. This CDR3 reads CASSLVRGQGEQETQYF. As DNA, the CDR3 is TGTGCCAGCAGCTTAGTTCGGGGACAGGGGGAGCAAGAGACCCAGTACTTC. The rearrangement joins TRBV7-8 to TRBJ2-5; 11 positions match TRBD1. Losses at the gene ends were 1 base for V and 2 bases for J; bases not matched to a gene: 6. CDR3 length: 17 amino acids. Germline V CDR1 and CDR2: SGHVS, FQNEAQ.

This clonotype was observed at least ten times. This chain connects TRBV7-2 to TRBJ2-2; tentatively, D is TRBD1 (6 bases). V was clipped by 0 bases and J by 0 bases, with 8 bases between them. From germline, CDR1 is SGHTA and CDR2 FQGNSA. This CDR3 is 16 amino acids long. The CDR3 nucleotides read TGTGCCAGCAGCTTAGCGGGGACAACGAACACCGGGGAGCTGTTTTTT. Translated, it gives CASSLAGTTNTGELFF.

The chain links TRBV5-4 to TRBJ2-1; D is undetermined. V dropped 3 bases and J dropped 7 bases, with 14 bases sitting between them. The CDR3 consists of 14 residues. From germline, CDR1 is SGHNT and CDR2 YYREEE (reference sequence). The CDR3 DNA follows: TGTGCCAGCAGCTCTAGGTTTGTAGGGAATGAGCAGTTCTTC. This translates into CASSSRFVGNEQFF. The complete variable domain, with remaining parts taken from reference TRBV5-4 and TRBJ2-1, reads ETGVTQSPTHLIKTRGQQVTLRCSSQSGHNTVSWYQQALGQGPQFIFQYYREEENGRGNFPPRFSGLQFPNYSSELNVNALELDDSALYLCASSSRFVGNEQFFGPGTRLTVL.

Ten or more counts support this clonotype. The chain has TRBV28 and TRBJ1-5; tentatively, D is TRBD1 (5 bases). Per the germline V gene, CDR1 is MDHEN and CDR2 is SYDVKM. Trimming took off 6 bases at V and 0 bases at J, with 9 bases between the two ends. CDR3 length: 14 residues. As DNA, the CDR3 is TGTGCCAGCAGGGGACCGTATAGCAATCAGCCCCAGCATTTT. Residues: CASRGPYSNQPQHF.

This clonotype came up a few times. Here the CDR3 reads CASSLEGFSYNEQFF. The CDR3 nucleotides read TGTGCCAGCAGCTTAGAGGGCTTCTCCTACAATGAGCAGTTCTTC. This chain joins TRBV11-3 and TRBJ2-1; no reliable D call. CDR3 length: 15 amino acids. V lost 0 bases and J lost 0, with 6 bases in between. Per germline, CDR1 SGHNT and CDR2 YENEEA.

The chain is built from TRBV13 and TRBJ2-3; D remains unclear. CDR3 length: 14 residues. The germline gives CDR1 PRHDT, CDR2 FYEKMQ (reference sequence). V lost 1 base and J 6 bases, leaving 11 bases between the germline ends. The CDR3 nucleotides read TGTGCCAGCAGCTTAGCATTCACCAGGGATACGCAGTATTTT. As protein: CASSLAFTRDTQYF.

This clonotype was observed many times. Here the CDR3 DNA reads TGTGCCAGCAGCCATCCATTAGCGGGAGGACCAGATACGCAGTATTTT. Protein: CASSHPLAGGPDTQYF. The chain is built from TRBV7-2 and TRBJ2-3; 10 positions match TRBD2. The V gene's germline CDR1 is SGHTA and CDR2 FQGNSA. The CDR3 runs to 16 residues. V trimming: 5 bases; J trimming: 4 bases; junction bases outside the gene matches: 9.

The chain uses TRBV20-1 and TRBJ2-1; TRBD1 or TRBD2 may be the D gene (5 bases each). V lost 6 bases and J 4 bases, leaving 25 bases between the germline ends. The CDR3 totals 17 residues. Germline CDR1 and CDR2: DFQATT and SNEGSKA (reference sequence). CDR3 loop: CSAKRPGTHQRYNEQFF. The CDR3 DNA reads as TGCAGTGCCAAACGCCCCGGGACCCACCAACGTTACAATGAGCAGTTCTTC.

This clonotype appeared a few times. The chain has TRBV25-1 and TRBJ2-5; no definite D call. The CDR3 has 13 residues. Germline CDR1 is MGHDK and CDR2 is SYGVNS. Trimming pared 6 bases from V and 2 bases from J, leaving 10 bases between. CDR3 in amino acids: CASRRLKQETQYF. CDR3 in DNA: TGTGCCAGCAGAAGGCTAAAACAAGAGACCCAGTACTTC.

V usage is TRBV19 and J usage is TRBJ1-4; the D gene is possibly TRBD1 (5 bases). Germline V gives CDR1 LNHDA, CDR2 SQIVND (reference sequence). V was clipped by 7 bases and J by 8 bases, with 14 bases between them. CDR3 length equals 13 residues. Written as DNA, the CDR3 is TGTGCCAGTATGATCGGGGGAGGCGAAAAACTGTTTTTT. Translated, it gives CASMIGGGEKLFF.

This chain connects TRBV4-3 to TRBJ1-6, with 8 nucleotides matching TRBD1. Germline V gene sequence: CDR1 LGHNA, CDR2 YSLEER. Trimming at V came to 0 bases and at J to 4 bases, leaving 8 bases not matched to a gene. This CDR3 contains 18 residues. Here the CDR3 reads CASSQDPQGAGYNSPLHF. The CDR3 coding sequence is TGCGCCAGCAGCCAAGATCCCCAGGGGGCAGGGTATAATTCACCCCTCCACTTT.

V is TRBV7-2 and J is TRBJ2-5, with 7 bases fitting TRBD1. Per germline, CDR1 SGHTA and CDR2 FQGNSA. The CDR3 has 13 amino acids. Trimming removed 6 bases from V and 3 bases from J; junction bases left unmatched: 4. CDR3 coding DNA: TGTGCCAGCAGGAACAGGGGAGAAGAGACCCAGTACTTC. This sequence encodes CASRNRGEETQYF. Full variable domain (rest looked up from reference TRBV7-2 and TRBJ2-5): GAGVSQSPSNKVTEKGKDVELRCDPISGHTALYWYRQSLGQGLEFLIYFQGNSAPDKSGLPSDRFSAERTGGSVSTLTIQRTQQEDSAVYLCASRNRGEETQYFGPGTRLLVL.

This clonotype was detected only a few times. The rearrangement uses TRBV10-3 and TRBJ2-3; the D gene is possibly TRBD2 (6 bases). The CDR3 is made up of 17 amino acids. V lost 10 bases and J lost 2, with 25 bases in between. Germline CDR1 ENHRY, CDR2 SYGVKD. The DNA for the CDR3 is TGTGCCACCGTTGGTGGGGTTAGCGGAGAATTCACAGATACGCAGTATTTT. Its protein product is CATVGGVSGEFTDTQYF.

This chain uses TRBV13 with TRBJ2-5; 8 bases map to TRBD2. Losses at the gene ends were 1 base for V and 4 bases for J; bases not matched to a gene: 8. The CDR3 length is 16 residues. Looked up from germline, CDR1 is PRHDT and CDR2 is FYEKMQ (reference sequence). CDR3 in DNA: TGTGCCAGCAGCTTAGCGGGAGGGCCAGAAGGAGAGACCCAGTACTTC. It yields the protein CASSLAGGPEGETQYF.